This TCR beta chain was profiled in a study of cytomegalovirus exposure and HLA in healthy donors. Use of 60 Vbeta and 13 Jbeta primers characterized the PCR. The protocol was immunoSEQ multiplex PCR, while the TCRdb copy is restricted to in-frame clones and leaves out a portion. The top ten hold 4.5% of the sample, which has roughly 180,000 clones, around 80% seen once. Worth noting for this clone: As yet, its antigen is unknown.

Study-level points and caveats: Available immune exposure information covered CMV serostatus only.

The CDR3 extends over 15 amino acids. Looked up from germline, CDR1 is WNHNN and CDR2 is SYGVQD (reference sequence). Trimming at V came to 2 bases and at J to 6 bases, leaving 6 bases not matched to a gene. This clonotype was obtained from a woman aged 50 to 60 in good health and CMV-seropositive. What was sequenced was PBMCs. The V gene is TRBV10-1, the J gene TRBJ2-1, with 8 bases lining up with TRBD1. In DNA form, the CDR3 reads TGCGCCAGCAGTGAGCTCGGACAGGGATCCAATGAGCAGTTCTTC. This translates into CASSELGQGSNEQFF.